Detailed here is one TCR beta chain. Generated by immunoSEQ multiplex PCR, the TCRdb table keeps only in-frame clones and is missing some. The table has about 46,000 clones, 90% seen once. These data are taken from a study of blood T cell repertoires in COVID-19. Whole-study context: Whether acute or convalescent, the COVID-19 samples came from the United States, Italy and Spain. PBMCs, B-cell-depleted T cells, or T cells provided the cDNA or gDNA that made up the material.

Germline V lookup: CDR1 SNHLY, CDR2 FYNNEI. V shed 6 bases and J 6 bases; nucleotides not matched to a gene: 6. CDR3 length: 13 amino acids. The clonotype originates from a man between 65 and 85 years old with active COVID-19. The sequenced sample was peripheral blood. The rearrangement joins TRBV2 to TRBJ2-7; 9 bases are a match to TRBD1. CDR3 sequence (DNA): TGTGCCAGCAGACGGGACAGGGCGTCCGAGCAGTACTTC. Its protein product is CASRRDRASEQYF.